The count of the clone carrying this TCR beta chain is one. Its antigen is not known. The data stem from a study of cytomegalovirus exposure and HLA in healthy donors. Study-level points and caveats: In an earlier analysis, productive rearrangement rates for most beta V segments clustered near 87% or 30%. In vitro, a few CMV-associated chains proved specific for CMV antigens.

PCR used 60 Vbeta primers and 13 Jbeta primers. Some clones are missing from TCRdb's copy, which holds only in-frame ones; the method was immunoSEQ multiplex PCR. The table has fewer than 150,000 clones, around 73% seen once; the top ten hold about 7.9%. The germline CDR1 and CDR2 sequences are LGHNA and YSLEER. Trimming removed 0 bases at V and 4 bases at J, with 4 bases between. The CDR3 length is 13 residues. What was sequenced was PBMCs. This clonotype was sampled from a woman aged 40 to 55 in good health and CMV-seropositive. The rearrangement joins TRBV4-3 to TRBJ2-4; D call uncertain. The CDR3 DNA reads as TGCGCCAGCAGCCAAGATGAGAAAAACATTCAGTACTTC. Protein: CASSQDEKNIQYF.